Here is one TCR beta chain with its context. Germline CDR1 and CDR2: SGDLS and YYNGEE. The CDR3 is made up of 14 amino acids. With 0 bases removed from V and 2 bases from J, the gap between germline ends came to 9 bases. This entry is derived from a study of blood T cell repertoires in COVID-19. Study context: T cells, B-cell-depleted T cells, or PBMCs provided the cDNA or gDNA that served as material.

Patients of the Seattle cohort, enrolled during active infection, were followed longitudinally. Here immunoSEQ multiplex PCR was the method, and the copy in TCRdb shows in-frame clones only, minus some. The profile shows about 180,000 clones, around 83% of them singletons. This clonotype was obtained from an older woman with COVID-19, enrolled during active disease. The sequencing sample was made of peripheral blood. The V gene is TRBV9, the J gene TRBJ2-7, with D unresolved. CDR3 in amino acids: CASSVAAQTYEQYF. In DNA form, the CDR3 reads TGTGCCAGCAGCGTAGCTGCACAGACCTACGAGCAGTACTTC. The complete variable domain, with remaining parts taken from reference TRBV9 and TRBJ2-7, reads DSGVTQTPKHLITATGQRVTLRCSPRSGDLSVYWYQQSLDQGLQFLIQYYNGEERAKGNILERFSAQQFPDLHSELNLSSLELGDSALYFCASSVAAQTYEQYFGPGTRLTVT.